The T cell receptor (beta chain) under discussion was sequenced for a study of vaccination and CD4 T cells after COVID-19. The CDR3 contains 16 residues. With 5 bases clipped from V and 2 bases from J, the junction kept 10 bases outside the gene matches. Germline CDR1 is MRHNA and CDR2 is SNTAGT. Treatment meaning: roughly 10-day PBMC culture with coronavirus spike peptide pools or control peptides (ViraFEST assay). The Oncomine TCR Beta short-read assay generated sequence data from the DNA of cultured CD4+ T cells. TCRdb itself ran the PCR reads through MiXCR, one entry per CDR3 protein. This table has about 5,200 distinct CDR3 sequences, about 32% appearing once. Comment on this clonotype: Its antigen is still unknown.

The sequence was collected from a human donor who had recovered from COVID-19. The sample was CD4+ T cells from blood, cultured in vitro, taken after SARS-CoV-2 vaccination. This chain uses TRBV6-4 with TRBJ2-3, with TRBD2 matching over 7 bases. CDR3 nucleotide sequence: TGTGCCAGCAGTACTCCTTTCGGGAGGAACACAGATACGCAGTATTTT. It specifies CASSTPFGRNTDTQYF.